The 11 T cell receptor beta chains below were found in one sample sequenced in a study of blood T cell repertoires in COVID-19. Generated by immunoSEQ multiplex PCR, the TCRdb table keeps only in-frame clones and is missing some. The table lists roughly 290,000 clones, roughly 86% of them singletons. Sample: peripheral blood. The receptors were gathered from a woman under 40 who had recovered from COVID-19.

This clone is a singleton in its sample. J is TRBJ2-1 and V is TRBV19; D may be TRBD2 (5 bases). The CDR3 is 12 amino acids. Between the trimmed V and J ends, which lost 10 bases and 8 bases, there was a span of 15 bases. Germline V gene data show CDR1 as LNHDA and CDR2 as SQIVND (reference sequence). The CDR3 loop is CATTLVGHEQFF. CDR3 nucleotides: TGTGCCACTACACTAGTTGGACATGAGCAGTTCTTC.

CDR3 region: CASREPGGTGELFF. CDR3 DNA sequence: TGTGCCAGCAGGGAACCTGGGGGGACCGGGGAGCTGTTTTTT. This chain joins TRBV27 and TRBJ2-2; TRBD2 is a possible D gene (6 bases). Trimming stripped 6 bases from V and 5 bases from J, with 13 bases between. The CDR3 extends over 14 amino acids. Germline values: CDR1 MNHEY, CDR2 SMNVEV (reference sequence).

This chain joins TRBV25-1 and TRBJ2-1; TRBD1 aligns across 7 bases. The V gene end was trimmed by 6 bases and the J gene end by 0 bases; junction bases not matched to a gene: 2. Per germline, CDR1 MGHDK and CDR2 SYGVNS. The CDR3 length is 14 residues. CDR3 sequence: CASSRDSSYNEQFF. The CDR3 DNA follows: TGTGCCAGCAGCCGGGACAGCTCCTACAATGAGCAGTTCTTC.

The chain couples TRBV11-3 to TRBJ1-1; no clear D gene. The CDR3 extends over 13 amino acids. From germline, CDR1 is SGHNT and CDR2 YENEEA. Trimming pared 5 bases from V and 3 bases from J, leaving 10 bases between. The CDR3 DNA is TGTGCCAGCAGCCCTCGAGGAGACACTGAAGCTTTCTTT. This translates into CASSPRGDTEAFF.

This clone came up once. The rearrangement uses TRBV9 and TRBJ2-1; 10 positions match TRBD2. The V and J ends lost 4 bases and 4 bases, in that order; junction bases with no gene match: 2. The germline CDR1 and CDR2 sequences are SGDLS and YYNGEE. This CDR3 is 14 amino acids long. CDR3 bases: TGTGCCAGCAGCCCTAGCGGGAGTTACAATGAGCAGTTCTTC. Translating gives CASSPSGSYNEQFF. Full variable domain (outside the CDR3, taken from reference TRBV9 and TRBJ2-1): DSGVTQTPKHLITATGQRVTLRCSPRSGDLSVYWYQQSLDQGLQFLIQYYNGEERAKGNILERFSAQQFPDLHSELNLSSLELGDSALYFCASSPSGSYNEQFFGPGTRLTVL.

V gene TRBV3-1 (or the pseudogene TRBV3-2) combines with J gene TRBJ1-5; no definite D call. V lost 4 bases and J 8 bases, leaving 12 bases between the germline ends. The CDR3 extends over 13 amino acids. Germline V gene lookup returns CDR1 LGHDT and CDR2 YNNKEL (reference sequence). The CDR3 DNA sequence: TGTGCCAGCAGCCTATATCCGAGCGAGCCCCAGCATTTT. As protein: CASSLYPSEPQHF.

The V gene is TRBV9, the J gene TRBJ1-4; D unresolved. The CDR3 is 14 amino acids. The ends were cut back, 4 bases at V and 6 bases at J, with 13 bases in the middle. The V gene's germline CDR1 is SGDLS and CDR2 YYNGEE. CDR3 DNA sequence: TGTGCCAGCAGCCCCCTGGGAGTCGATGAAAAACTGTTTTTT. Protein: CASSPLGVDEKLFF.

The rearrangement links TRBV2 to TRBJ1-2, with D hard to call. The V gene lost 4 bases and the J gene lost 6 bases, with 15 bases spanning the gap. The CDR3 loop spans 14 amino acids. Germline CDR1 reads SNHLY; CDR2 reads FYNNEI. CDR3 sequence (DNA): TGTGCCAGCAGTGGTGAGGGTGTAGATAATGGCTACACCTTC. Translated, it gives CASSGEGVDNGYTF.

The rearrangement joins TRBV7-3 to TRBJ2-1, with 7 bases fitting TRBD1. J gave up 12 bases and V 2 bases, and 7 bases lay outside the gene matches. Germline CDR1 SGHTA, CDR2 FQGTGA. The CDR3 runs 13 residues. DNA of the CDR3: TGTGCCAGCAGCTTACAACAGGGGCAAGGGCAGTTCTTC. Protein sequence: CASSLQQGQGQFF.

This clone was detected only a few times. The rearrangement joins TRBV12-3 or TRBV12-4 to TRBJ1-1, with unresolved D. The CDR3 is 13 residues long. Trimming removed 7 bases from V and 1 base from J, with 10 bases in between. CDR3 region: CASTPLRNTEAFF. DNA for the CDR3: TGTGCCAGCACCCCTCTCCGGAACACTGAAGCTTTCTTT.

The V and J genes are TRBV29-1 and TRBJ2-7, with D tentatively TRBD1 (5 bases). CDR1 SQVTM and CDR2 ANQGSEA come from the germline V gene. Trimming stripped 5 bases from V and 3 bases from J, with 11 bases between. CDR3 size: 12 residues. DNA for the CDR3: TGCAGCGTTCAGGGCGCCGGCTACGAGCAGTACTTC. It specifies CSVQGAGYEQYF.